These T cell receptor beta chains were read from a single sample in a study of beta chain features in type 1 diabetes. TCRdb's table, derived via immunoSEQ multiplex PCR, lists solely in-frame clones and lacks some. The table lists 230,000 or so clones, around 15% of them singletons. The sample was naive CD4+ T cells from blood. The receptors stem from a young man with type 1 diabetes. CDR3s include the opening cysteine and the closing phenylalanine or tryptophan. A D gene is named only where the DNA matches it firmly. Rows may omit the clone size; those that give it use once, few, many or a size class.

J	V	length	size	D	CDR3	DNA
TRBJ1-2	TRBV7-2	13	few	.	CASSLFANYGYTF	TGTGCCAGCAGCTTATTCGCAAACTATGGCTACACCTTC
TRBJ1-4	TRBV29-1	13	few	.	CSVVRGEEEKLFF	TGCAGCGTTGTACGGGGGGAGGAAGAAAAACTGTTTTTT
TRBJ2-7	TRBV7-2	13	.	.	CASSFYADYEQYF	TGTGCCAGCAGCTTTTATGCGGACTACGAGCAGTACTTC
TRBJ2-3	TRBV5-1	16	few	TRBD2	CASSFGTSGSTDTQYF	TGCGCCAGCAGCTTTGGCACTAGCGGGAGCACAGATACGCAGTATTTT
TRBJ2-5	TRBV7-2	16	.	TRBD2	CASSITSGLGPETQYF	TGTGCCAGCAGCATAACTAGCGGGTTAGGGCCAGAGACCCAGTACTTC
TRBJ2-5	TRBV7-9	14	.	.	CASSLGNRKETQYF	TGTGCCAGCAGCTTAGGGAACAGGAAAGAGACCCAGTACTTC
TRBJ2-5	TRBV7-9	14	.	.	CASSLSSGQETQYF	TGTGCCAGCAGCTTATCTTCCGGTCAAGAGACCCAGTACTTC
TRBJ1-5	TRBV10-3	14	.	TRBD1	CAINGQGINQPQHF	TGTGCCATCAATGGACAGGGTATCAATCAGCCCCAGCATTTT
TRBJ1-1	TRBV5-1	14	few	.	CASSLEPLNTEAFF	TGCGCCAGCAGCTTGGAACCGTTGAACACTGAAGCTTTCTTT
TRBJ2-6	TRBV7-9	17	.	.	CASSLGLFRSGANVLTF	TGTGCCAGCAGCTTAGGTCTTTTCCGCTCTGGGGCCAACGTCCTGACTTTC
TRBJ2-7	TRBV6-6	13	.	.	CASRSTGRYEQYF	TGTGCCAGCAGATCCACAGGCAGATACGAGCAGTACTTC
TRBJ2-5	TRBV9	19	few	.	CASSVGSTVRRYITETQYF	TGTGCCAGCAGCGTAGGGTCGACGGTCCGACGATATATAACGGAGACCCAGTACTTC
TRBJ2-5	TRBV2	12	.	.	CASGRAQETQYF	TGTGCCAGCGGTCGGGCTCAAGAGACCCAGTACTTC
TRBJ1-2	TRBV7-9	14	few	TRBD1	CASTPKDRSYGYTF	TGTGCCAGCACCCCAAAGGACAGGTCCTATGGCTACACCTTC
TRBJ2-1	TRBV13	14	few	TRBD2	CASSWGLAGAEQFF	TGTGCCAGCAGCTGGGGACTAGCGGGAGCCGAGCAGTTCTTC
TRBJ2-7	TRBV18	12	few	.	CASSPSTNEQYF	TGTGCCAGCTCACCAAGTACCAACGAGCAGTACTTC
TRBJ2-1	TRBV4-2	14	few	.	CASSQALTGYEQFF	TGTGCCAGCAGCCAAGCTCTAACAGGGTATGAGCAGTTCTTC
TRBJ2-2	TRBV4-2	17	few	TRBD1	CASSQRGQGANTGELFF	TGTGCCAGCAGCCAACGAGGACAGGGGGCGAACACCGGGGAGCTGTTTTTT
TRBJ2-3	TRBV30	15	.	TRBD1	CAWSGADRGTDTQYF	TGTGCCTGGAGTGGGGCTGACAGGGGTACAGATACGCAGTATTTT
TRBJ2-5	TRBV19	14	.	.	CASSPPDRQETQYF	TGTGCCAGTAGTCCTCCGGACAGACAAGAGACCCAGTACTTC
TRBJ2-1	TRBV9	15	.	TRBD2	CASSVQTSGVNEQFF	TGTGCCAGCAGCGTACAGACTAGCGGGGTCAATGAGCAGTTCTTC
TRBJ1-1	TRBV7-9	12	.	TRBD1	CASSLGGQGTFF	TGTGCCAGCAGCTTAGGGGGACAGGGAACTTTCTTT
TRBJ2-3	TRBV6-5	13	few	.	CASSYFQSRTQYF	TGTGCCAGCAGTTACTTCCAGAGTCGTACGCAGTATTTT
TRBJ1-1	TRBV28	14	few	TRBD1	CASRTGGTNTEAFF	TGTGCCAGCAGGACAGGGGGAACGAACACTGAAGCTTTCTTT
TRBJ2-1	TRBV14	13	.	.	CASSQGDYNEQFF	TGTGCCAGCAGCCAAGGAGACTACAATGAGCAGTTCTTC
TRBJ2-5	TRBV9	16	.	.	CASSKTGTLRQETQYF	TGTGCCAGCAGCAAGACCGGGACCCTCCGCCAAGAGACCCAGTACTTC
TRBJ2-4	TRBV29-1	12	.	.	CSVLGAKNIQYF	TGCAGCGTTTTGGGAGCCAAAAACATTCAGTACTTC
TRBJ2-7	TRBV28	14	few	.	CASSFDRITYEQYF	TGTGCCAGCAGTTTCGACAGGATCACCTACGAGCAGTACTTC
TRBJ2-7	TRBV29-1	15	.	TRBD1	CSVEALGTGLYEQYF	TGCAGCGTTGAAGCCCTTGGGACAGGCCTCTACGAGCAGTACTTC
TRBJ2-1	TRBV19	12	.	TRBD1	CASSIRDREQFF	TGTGCCAGTAGTATCCGGGACAGGGAGCAGTTCTTC
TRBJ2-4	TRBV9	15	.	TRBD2	CASSQLAGATNIQYF	TGTGCCAGCAGCCAACTAGCGGGAGCGACAAACATTCAGTACTTC
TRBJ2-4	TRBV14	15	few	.	CASSQGIRAGNIQYF	TGTGCCAGCAGCCAAGGGATCCGGGCGGGGAACATTCAGTACTTC
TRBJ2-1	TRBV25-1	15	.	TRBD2	CASSRTSGANNEQFF	TGTGCCAGCAGTCGAACTAGCGGGGCTAACAATGAGCAGTTCTTC
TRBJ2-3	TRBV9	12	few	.	CASSAEAGPGYF	TGTGCCAGCAGCGCCGAAGCGGGCCCGGGGTATTTT
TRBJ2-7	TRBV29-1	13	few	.	CSVGLLKENEQYF	TGCAGCGTTGGACTGCTAAAGGAGAACGAGCAGTACTTC
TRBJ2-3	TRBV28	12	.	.	CASEGVRDTQYF	TGTGCCAGCGAGGGGGTCCGCGATACGCAGTATTTT
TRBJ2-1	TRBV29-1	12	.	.	CSGREQYNEQFF	TGCAGCGGTCGGGAACAGTACAATGAGCAGTTCTTC
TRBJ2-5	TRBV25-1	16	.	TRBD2	CASSGRTSGSQETQYF	TGTGCCAGCAGTGGGCGAACTAGCGGGAGTCAGGAGACCCAGTACTTC
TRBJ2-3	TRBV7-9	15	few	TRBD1	CASSPDRGSTDTQYF	TGTGCCAGCAGCCCGGACAGGGGGAGCACAGATACGCAGTATTTT
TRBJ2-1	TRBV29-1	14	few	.	CSVETQGPYNEQFF	TGCAGCGTTGAAACGCAGGGACCGTACAATGAGCAGTTCTTC
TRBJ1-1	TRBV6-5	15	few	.	CASKGDTRDSSEAFF	TGTGCCAGCAAAGGGGACACTAGAGATTCATCTGAAGCTTTCTTT
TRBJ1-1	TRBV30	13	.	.	CAWSGSHGIEAFF	TGTGCCTGGAGTGGGTCACACGGAATCGAGGCTTTCTTT